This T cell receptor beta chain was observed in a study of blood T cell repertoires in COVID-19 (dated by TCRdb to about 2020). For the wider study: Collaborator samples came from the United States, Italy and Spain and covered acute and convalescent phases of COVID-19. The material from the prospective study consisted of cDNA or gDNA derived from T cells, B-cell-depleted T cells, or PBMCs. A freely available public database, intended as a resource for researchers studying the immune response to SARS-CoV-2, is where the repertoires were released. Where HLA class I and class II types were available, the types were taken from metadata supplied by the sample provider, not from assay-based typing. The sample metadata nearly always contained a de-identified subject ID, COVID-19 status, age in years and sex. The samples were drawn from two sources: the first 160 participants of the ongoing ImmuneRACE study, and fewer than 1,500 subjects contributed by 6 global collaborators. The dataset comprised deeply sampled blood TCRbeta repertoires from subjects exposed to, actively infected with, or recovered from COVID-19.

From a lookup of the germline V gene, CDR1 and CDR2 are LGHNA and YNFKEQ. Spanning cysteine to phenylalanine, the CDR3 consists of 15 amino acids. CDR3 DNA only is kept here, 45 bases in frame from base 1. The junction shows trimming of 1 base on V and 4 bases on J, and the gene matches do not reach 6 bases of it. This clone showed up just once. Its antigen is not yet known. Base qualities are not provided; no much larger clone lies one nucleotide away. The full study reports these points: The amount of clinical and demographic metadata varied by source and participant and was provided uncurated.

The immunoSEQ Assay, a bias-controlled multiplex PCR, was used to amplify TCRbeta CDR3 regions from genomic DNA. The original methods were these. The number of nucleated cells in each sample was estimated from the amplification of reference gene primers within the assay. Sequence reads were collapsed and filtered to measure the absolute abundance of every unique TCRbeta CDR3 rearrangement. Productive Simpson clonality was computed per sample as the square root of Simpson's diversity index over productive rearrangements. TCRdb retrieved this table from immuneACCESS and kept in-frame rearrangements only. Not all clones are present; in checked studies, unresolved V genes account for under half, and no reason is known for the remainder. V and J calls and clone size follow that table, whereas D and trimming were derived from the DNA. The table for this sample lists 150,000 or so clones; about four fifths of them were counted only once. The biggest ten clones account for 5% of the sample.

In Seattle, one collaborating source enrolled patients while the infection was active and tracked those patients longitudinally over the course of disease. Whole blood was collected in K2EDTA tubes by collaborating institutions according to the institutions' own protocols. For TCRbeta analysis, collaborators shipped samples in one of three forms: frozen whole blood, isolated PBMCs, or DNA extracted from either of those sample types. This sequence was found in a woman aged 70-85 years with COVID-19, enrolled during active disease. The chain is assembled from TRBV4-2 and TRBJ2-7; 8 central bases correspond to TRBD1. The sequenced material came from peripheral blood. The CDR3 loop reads CASSQVGTGIYEQYF. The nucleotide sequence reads TGTGCCAGCAGCCAAGTCGGGACAGGTATATACGAGCAGTACTTC.